The clone carrying this TCR beta chain has only a few counts. The antigen remains undetermined. The source of the sample is a study of blood T cells in healthy people across ages. Study results and limitations: In older individuals, TCR beta diversity per million T cells was lower, falling roughly linearly with age. TCR beta diversity tracked closely with naive T cell percentage.

V was shortened by 5 bases and J by 3 bases, with 8 bases between the two germline ends. The CDR3 totals 14 residues. Looked up from germline, CDR1 is MNHEY and CDR2 is SVGAGI. Donor samples were obtained from healthy Caucasian individuals from Russia, aged 6 to 90. It was with a sample-barcoded 5' primer and a J-beta primer mix that a second PCR of about 6 to 11 cycles was run. TCRdb ran MiXCR on the 5' RACE reads and lists one entry per CDR3 protein. This table holds some 1,800,000 distinct CDR3 sequences, around 40% found once. This receptor was identified in a human donor in good health. Material for sequencing was blood. The V and J genes are TRBV6-5 and TRBJ2-6; no firm D call. CDR3 DNA sequence: TGTGCCAGCAGTCTTCCCGGTGGGGCCAACGTCCTGACTTTC. The encoded protein is CASSLPGGANVLTF.